A selection of T cell receptor beta chains follows, all from one sample in a study of blood T cell repertoires in COVID-19. Sequenced by immunoSEQ multiplex PCR; TCRdb stores in-frame clones only, minus some. The data hold some 200,000 clones, with 94% observed a single time. Sequencing was performed on peripheral blood. The source of these receptors is a young man with COVID-19, enrolled during active disease. The CDR3 runs from the conserved cysteine through the conserved F or W. Fields, in order: D gene, J gene, V gene, CDR3 DNA, CDR3 protein. The D gene is left open where the match is weak.

TRBD1	TRBJ1-5	TRBV6-5	TGTGCCAGCAGAGGACAGGGGTATCAGCCCCAGCATTTT	CASRGQGYQPQHF
NA	TRBJ2-6	TRBV29-1	TGCAGCGTTGTTGAGGGGGAACCGTTCTCTGGGGCCAACGTCCTGACTTTC	CSVVEGEPFSGANVLTF
NA	TRBJ1-1	TRBV19	TGTGCCAGTAGTCTTCAGGGGGAAGCTTTCTTT	CASSLQGEAFF
TRBD2	TRBJ2-1	TRBV23-1	TGCGCCAGCAGTCAACCCGGTACTAGCGGGGGTTATCCTTACAATGAGCAGTTCTTC	CASSQPGTSGGYPYNEQFF
NA	TRBJ1-2	TRBV30	TGTGCCTGGAGTGTGGACAGTATTCACTATGGCTACACCTTC	CAWSVDSIHYGYTF
TRBD1	TRBJ1-3	TRBV28	TGTGCCAGCAGCCTGACAGGGGTGAACGGAAACACCATATATTTT	CASSLTGVNGNTIYF
TRBD2	TRBJ2-1	TRBV2	TGTGCCAGCGACAGTGAGACTAGCCGATCTTACAATGAGCAGTTCTTC	CASDSETSRSYNEQFF
NA	TRBJ1-2	TRBV5-4	TGTGCCAGCAGCTTGTCGGGTTATGGCTACACCTTC	CASSLSGYGYTF
TRBD1	TRBJ2-2	TRBV5-1	TGCGCCAGCAGCTGGGGGACAGAGGCCGGGGAGCTGTTTTTT	CASSWGTEAGELFF
NA	TRBJ1-4	TRBV19	TGTGCCAGTAGTATATCTGAGGGCGAAAAACTGTTTTTT	CASSISEGEKLFF
TRBD2	TRBJ2-5	TRBV19	TGTGCCAGCGGGTGGGGCGGGAGCCAAGAGACCCAGTACTTC	CASGWGGSQETQYF
NA	TRBJ1-2	TRBV28	TGTGCCAGCAGACTCGACAGTAACTATGGCTACACCTTC	CASRLDSNYGYTF
TRBD1	TRBJ2-4	TRBV27	TGTGCCAGCAGCCCCCAGGGGGACATTCAGTACTTC	CASSPQGDIQYF
TRBD1	TRBJ2-4	TRBV20-1	TGCAGTGCCGAGGGACAGACTATTCAGTACTTC	CSAEGQTIQYF
NA	TRBJ1-1	TRBV30	TGTGCCTGGAGAGATCTAGGGGGAACTGAAGCTTTCTTT	CAWRDLGGTEAFF
NA	TRBJ2-2	TRBV3-1/TRBV3-2	TGTGCCAGCAGCCAAGATCCAGGGGGAGGGCTGTTTTTT	CASSQDPGGGLFF
TRBD1	TRBJ2-5	TRBV4-1	TGCGCCAGCAGCCAACTCAAAGGACAGGGTCAAGAGACCCAGTACTTC	CASSQLKGQGQETQYF
TRBD1	TRBJ1-1	TRBV10-3	TGTGCCATCAGCGGCGACAGGGCGAACACTGAAGCTTTCTTT	CAISGDRANTEAFF
NA	TRBJ1-1	TRBV5-4	TGTGCCAGCACCACCGGGGATGTGCTGAACACTGAAGCTTTCTTT	CASTTGDVLNTEAFF
TRBD1	TRBJ1-1	TRBV18	TGTGCCAGCTCAACCGGGACAGAGCTATACACTGAAGCTTTCTTT	CASSTGTELYTEAFF
NA	TRBJ1-6	TRBV3-1/TRBV3-2	TGTGCCAGCAGCCAGGGGGGGGGTAAAGACTCACCCCTCCACTTT	CASSQGGGKDSPLHF
TRBD1	TRBJ1-1	TRBV6-6	TGTGCCAGCAGTAAGCTAGACAGGGGGAACACTGAAGCTTTCTTT	CASSKLDRGNTEAFF
NA	TRBJ2-7	TRBV19	TGTGCCAGTAGTATAGATCTGGCAGGGGAGTCCTACGAGCAGTACTTC	CASSIDLAGESYEQYF